Following are 4 T cell receptor beta chains from one sample sequenced in a study of T cells after yellow fever vaccination. TCRdb re-derived calls from the 5' RACE reads in MiXCR, one entry per CDR3 protein. The sample holds some 390,000 distinct CDR3 sequences; more than 5.5% are singletons and the top ten take 15%. The sequenced sample was PBMCs, obtained 5 days after the yellow fever booster vaccination. The receptors here all came from a man aged 25-45 years who received the YFV17D yellow fever vaccine.

This clonotype was counted at least ten times. The genes are TRBV5-4 and TRBJ2-3; the D is unclear. The V gene's germline CDR1 is SGHNT and CDR2 YYREEE (reference sequence). The CDR3 is 13 amino acids. V lost 0 bases and J 4 bases, leaving 6 bases between the germline ends. CDR3 region: CASSLGPPDTQYF. In nucleotides, the CDR3 is TGTGCCAGCAGCTTGGGGCCCCCAGATACGCAGTATTTT.

The rearrangement uses TRBV5-1 and TRBJ2-3; TRBD1 matches 9 bases. Germline CDR1 and CDR2: SGHRS and YFSETQ. The CDR3 spans 17 residues. Losses at the gene ends were 0 bases for V and 0 bases for J; bases not matched to a gene: 5. In DNA, the CDR3 is TGCGCCAGCAGCTTGGGGACAGGGGCTTTTAGCACAGATACGCAGTATTTT. Amino acid sequence: CASSLGTGAFSTDTQYF.

In this sample, this clonotype turned up a few times. The DNA of the CDR3 is TGTGCCAGCAGTTACCGGGGGATGAACTATGGCTACACCTTC. Translating gives CASSYRGMNYGYTF. This chain joins TRBV6-2 or TRBV6-3 and TRBJ1-2; TRBD1 is a possible D gene (5 bases). In germline, CDR1 is MNHEY, CDR2 SVGEGT. V gave up 2 bases and J gave up 2 bases, with 9 bases separating them. The CDR3 contains 14 residues.

This clonotype appeared a few times. The rearrangement uses TRBV6-5 and TRBJ2-2; D might be TRBD1 (5 bases). From germline, CDR1 is MNHEY and CDR2 SVGAGI. CDR3 length: 14 residues. The ends were cut back, 1 base at V and 10 bases at J, with 13 bases in the middle. In DNA form, the CDR3 reads TGTGCCAGCAGTTACTTCGGACATTCTGAGGAGCTGTTTTTT. The encoded protein is CASSYFGHSEELFF.